Each of the 22 T cell receptor beta chains below was sequenced from the same sample in a study of T-cell reconstitution after alpha-beta-depleted transplantation in children. Preparation of the TCRbeta library used unique molecular identifiers. TCRdb re-called the PCR reads with MiXCR, one entry per CDR3 protein. There are over 200,000 distinct CDR3 sequences in the sample; under 20% occur only once, and around two fifths lies in the top ten. The source was PBMCs, mostly from graft donor cells, collected 360 days after TCRalphabeta/CD19-depleted stem cell transplant. These TCRs come from a male patient between 2 and 15 years old who had a stem cell transplant for acute lymphoblastic leukemia, so the T cells may come from the graft donor.

This rearrangement joins TRBV11-2 to TRBJ2-1; D is perhaps TRBD2 (6 bases). This CDR3 is built from 14 residues. V lost 8 bases, J lost 4 bases, and 15 bases lay in between. CDR1 and CDR2 (germline): SGHAT, FQNNGV. DNA for the CDR3: TGTGCCAGCCAAGGAATCGCGGGGTACAATGAGCAGTTCTTC. Amino acid sequence: CASQGIAGYNEQFF.

This chain links TRBV6-2 or TRBV6-3 with TRBJ2-1; 11 nucleotides agree with TRBD1. CDR3 size: 16 residues. The V gene end was trimmed by 5 bases and the J gene end by 7 bases; junction bases not matched to a gene: 10. CDR1 and CDR2 (germline): MNHEY, SVGEGT. The CDR3, as DNA: TGTGCCAGCAGTCCGAGTTTGGACAGGGGGCAGAATGAGCAGTTCTTC. Its translation: CASSPSLDRGQNEQFF.

The chain couples TRBV7-2 to TRBJ1-1; no definite D call. V lost 1 base and J lost 5, with 14 bases in between. The CDR3 sequence is 15 residues long. Germline-derived CDR1 and CDR2 are SGHTA and FQGNSA. The CDR3 nucleotides read TGTGCCAGCAGCTTAGTAGGGCCCTGGGGTACTGAAGCTTTCTTT. This encodes CASSLVGPWGTEAFF.

This clonotype has just a few counts. Relative to the germline gene, one junction end is altered; a read error may explain this. The V and J genes are TRBV7-2 and TRBJ2-7, with no clear D. Germline V gene data show CDR1 as SGHTA and CDR2 as FQGNSA. The CDR3 is 15 amino acids. CDR3 amino acids: CASRLGWSSSYEQYF. The DNA of the CDR3 is TGTGCCAGCCGCTTAGGGTGGTCGAGCTCCTACGAGCAGTACTTC.

This clonotype was counted only a few times. This chain uses TRBV7-2 with TRBJ2-3; 14 bases match TRBD2. The CDR3 consists of 16 residues. Losses at the gene ends were 4 bases for V and 5 bases for J; bases not matched to a gene: 5. Looked up from germline, CDR1 is SGHTA and CDR2 is FQGNSA. In DNA, the CDR3 is TGTGCCAGCAGCTGGACTAGCGGGAGGTCGGGAGATACGCAGTATTTT. Residues: CASSWTSGRSGDTQYF.

This clonotype has just a few counts. The V gene is TRBV10-3, the J gene TRBJ1-2; no clear D gene. This CDR3 comprises 16 residues. Germline CDR1 ENHRY, CDR2 SYGVKD. Trimming removed 1 base from V and 8 bases from J, with 20 bases in between. CDR3 protein: CAISEFQQGSTGGYTF. The CDR3 DNA reads as TGTGCCATCAGTGAGTTTCAGCAAGGCTCCACCGGGGGCTACACCTTC.

This clonotype was found many times. The chain is built from TRBV12-3 or TRBV12-4 and TRBJ2-1, with D perhaps given as TRBD1 or TRBD2 (5 bases each). This CDR3 region has 14 residues. V lost 3 bases and J lost 7, with 13 bases in between. CDR3 sequence reads: CASSFVGPGNEQFF. The CDR3 DNA sequence: TGTGCCAGCAGTTTTGTGGGGCCGGGGAATGAGCAGTTCTTC.

V gene TRBV28 combines with J gene TRBJ1-1, with D perhaps TRBD1 (5 bases). Germline loops: CDR1 MDHEN, CDR2 SYDVKM. The V and J ends lost 4 bases and 1 base respectively, with 16 bases between them. The CDR3 consists of 16 residues. CDR3 residues: CASSWSPGTANTEAFF. The CDR3 bases are TGTGCCAGCAGTTGGTCTCCCGGGACCGCGAACACTGAAGCTTTCTTT.

This clonotype was counted many times. The rearrangement links TRBV20-1 to TRBJ2-5, with no clear D. CDR3 size: 12 residues. The V and J ends lost 4 bases and 0 bases respectively, with 6 bases between them. Germline CDR1 reads DFQATT; CDR2 reads SNEGSKA (reference sequence). CDR3 in DNA: TGCAGTGCTACGGCGTACCAAGAGACCCAGTACTTC. Its protein is CSATAYQETQYF.

The chain combines TRBV7-9 with TRBJ2-7; possible D gene TRBD2, 6 bases. CDR1 SEHNR and CDR2 FQNEAQ come from the germline V gene (reference sequence). CDR3 length: 17 amino acids. Trimming took off 4 bases at V and 4 bases at J, with 23 bases between the two ends. For the CDR3, the DNA is TGTGCCAGCAGCTCCCCGGCCCTCCGGGAGACAATTTACGAGCAGTACTTC. It codes for CASSSPALRETIYEQYF.

This sequence joins TRBV4-2 and TRBJ1-4, with D tentatively TRBD1 (5 bases). Germline V lookup: CDR1 LGHNA, CDR2 YNFKEQ. The CDR3 contains 14 residues. V lost 4 bases and J lost 5, with 11 bases in between. CDR3 in amino acids: CASSLAPGNEKLFF. The CDR3 DNA follows: TGTGCCAGCAGCCTCGCCCCAGGGAATGAAAAACTGTTTTTT.

This clonotype was recorded many times. This chain connects TRBV24-1 to TRBJ2-1; tentative D call: TRBD2 (5 bases). The CDR3 is 11 amino acids. V dropped 9 bases and J dropped 6 bases, with 8 bases sitting between them. CDR1 and CDR2 (germline): KGHDR, SFDVKD. DNA of the CDR3: TGTGCCACCGCCCGGGGCAATGAGCAGTTCTTC. As protein: CATARGNEQFF.

Many counts were recorded for this clonotype. V and J are TRBV19 and TRBJ1-2, with 7 bases that match TRBD1. CDR1 is LNHDA, CDR2 SQIVND, per germline (reference sequence). The CDR3 spans 14 residues. V lost 10 bases and J lost 6; bases outside the gene matches: 14. The CDR3 bases are TGTGCCAACCCGTACAGGGGAGACGTTGATGGCTACACCTTC. Its protein is CANPYRGDVDGYTF.

This chain connects TRBV10-3 to TRBJ2-3; 10 bases are shared with TRBD1. Per germline, CDR1 ENHRY and CDR2 SYGVKD. Germline trimming cut 0 bases from V and 3 bases from J; bases unmatched to any gene: 9. This CDR3 has 18 amino acids. CDR3 DNA: TGTGCCATCAGTGAGTCTGAGACAGGGGGCTCGGGGACAGATACGCAGTATTTT. Residues: CAISESETGGSGTDTQYF.

The DNA for the CDR3 is TGTGCCAGCAGCGAATATGAAAAACTGTTTTTT. Protein product: CASSEYEKLFF. The V call is TRBV12-3 or TRBV12-4, the J call TRBJ1-4, with D unclear. CDR3 length: 11 amino acids. Trimming left V 6 bases short and J 6 bases short, with 5 bases between.

The chain uses TRBV12-3 or TRBV12-4 and TRBJ1-2; D not certain. V lost 3 bases and J lost 0, with 11 bases in between. This CDR3 spans 15 amino acids. CDR3 in amino acids: CASSFRRLTNYGYTF. The CDR3 DNA reads TGTGCCAGCAGTTTTCGACGCCTCACTAACTATGGCTACACCTTC.

This clonotype was picked up a small number of times. The V gene is TRBV19, the J gene TRBJ1-5; D perhaps matches TRBD1 (5 bases). V lost 5 bases and J 5 bases, leaving 13 bases between the germline ends. CDR3 length equals 14 residues. Looked up from germline, CDR1 is LNHDA and CDR2 is SQIVND (reference sequence). CDR3 nucleotides: TGTGCCAGTAGTCAGGCAGGGCAGTATCAGCCCCAGCATTTT. It translates to CASSQAGQYQPQHF.

The chain joins TRBV28 to TRBJ2-7; 7 bases match TRBD1. This CDR3 is built from 15 residues. CDR1 and CDR2 (germline): MDHEN, SYDVKM. V shed 6 bases and J 0 bases; nucleotides not matched to a gene: 8. In nucleotides, the CDR3 is TGTGCCAGCAGCCCGTGGGACAGTCCCTCCTACGAGCAGTACTTC. Protein sequence: CASSPWDSPSYEQYF.

V gene TRBV5-1 combines with J gene TRBJ2-5, with D hard to call. The CDR3 contains 12 residues. CDR1 and CDR2 (germline): SGHRS, YFSETQ. Deletions cut 1 base from V and 4 bases from J, with 5 bases between. CDR3 region: CASSLSPETQYF. The CDR3 DNA follows: TGCGCCAGCAGCTTGTCTCCAGAGACCCAGTACTTC.

This sequence joins TRBV15 and TRBJ2-5; 8 positions agree with TRBD2. J lost 5 bases, V lost 4 bases, and 6 bases had no gene match. Germline V gene lookup returns CDR1 LNHNV and CDR2 YYDKDF (reference sequence). CDR3 length equals 14 residues. The CDR3 region has the DNA TGTGCCACCAGCACGGGGACTAGTCTGGAGACCCAGTACTTC. Protein: CATSTGTSLETQYF.

This clonotype was counted a few times. The chain is built from TRBV12-3 or TRBV12-4 and TRBJ2-2; 7 nucleotides align to TRBD2. The CDR3 is made up of 15 amino acids. The V gene end was trimmed by 6 bases and the J gene end by 5 bases; junction bases not matched to a gene: 9. CDR3 coding DNA: TGTGCCAGCAGACCAAGCGGGGCCCAAACCGGGGAGCTGTTTTTT. Its translation: CASRPSGAQTGELFF.

The V and J genes are TRBV12-3 or TRBV12-4 and TRBJ2-1; D is uncertain. Trimming took 7 bases from V and 0 from J, leaving 4 bases between them. This CDR3 has 12 amino acids. The CDR3 here is CASTDSYNEQFF. In nucleotides, the CDR3 is TGTGCCAGCACAGACTCCTACAATGAGCAGTTCTTC.